Presented here are 6 T cell receptor beta chains from one specimen sequenced in a study of cytomegalovirus exposure and HLA in healthy donors. PCR used 60 Vbeta primers and 13 Jbeta primers. Clones were sequenced by immunoSEQ multiplex PCR, and TCRdb holds only the in-frame ones, with some missing. Seen here are 70,000 to 90,000 clones, roughly 80% observed once, and the top ten hold 2% to 2.5%. The sequenced material came from PBMCs. Receptors were obtained from a man between 40 and 49 years old in good health and CMV-seronegative.

The chain carries TRBV10-2 and TRBJ2-7; 10 bases agree with TRBD2. Per the germline V gene, CDR1 is WSHSY and CDR2 is SAAADI. CDR3 size: 18 residues. The V segment lost 5 bases and the J segment 0 bases; nucleotides outside the gene matches: 13. CDR3 in amino acids: CASSQRASGGLSSYEQYF. CDR3 in DNA: TGCGCCAGCAGTCAGAGGGCTAGCGGGGGCCTTAGCTCCTACGAGCAGTACTTC.

The chain uses TRBV5-4 and TRBJ2-7; 8 nucleotides align to TRBD1. V trimming: 1 base; J trimming: 1 base; junction bases outside the gene matches: 7. This CDR3 has 16 amino acids. Germline CDR1 reads SGHNT; CDR2 reads YYREEE (reference sequence). The CDR3: CASSLSPWTGSYEQYF. Here the CDR3 DNA reads TGTGCCAGCAGCTTGTCTCCGTGGACAGGGTCCTACGAGCAGTACTTC.

On this clone itself: At one end, the junction sequence differs from germline, possibly due to a read error. V gene TRBV6-5 combines with J gene TRBJ1-4; unclear D gene. CDR1 and CDR2 (germline): MNHEY, SVGAGI. This CDR3 has 15 amino acids. CDR3 residues: CASRSKGRAHEKLLF. Here the CDR3 DNA reads TGTGCCAGCAGATCTAAAGGGAGGGCCCATGAAAAACTGCTTTTT.

This chain links TRBV5-1 with TRBJ2-7; D remains ambiguous. In germline, CDR1 is SGHRS, CDR2 YFSETQ. The CDR3 spans 14 residues. The ends were cut back, 0 bases at V and 0 bases at J, with 7 bases in the middle. The CDR3 DNA sequence: TGCGCCAGCAGCTTGGGTTCCCTCTCCTACGAGCAGTACTTC. Its protein product is CASSLGSLSYEQYF.

The J gene is TRBJ2-3, the V gene TRBV5-1; 9 nucleotides agree with TRBD1. With 4 bases clipped from V and 5 bases from J, the junction kept 11 bases outside the gene matches. Germline CDR1 is SGHRS and CDR2 is YFSETQ. This CDR3 is built from 16 residues. The DNA for the CDR3 is TGCGCCAGCAGCCAGGACAGGGGTATCCTTGGAGATACGCAGTATTTT. Translation gives CASSQDRGILGDTQYF.

This chain joins TRBV6-4 and TRBJ2-2, with a weak D call TRBD1 (5 bases). Germline V gene lookup returns CDR1 MRHNA and CDR2 SNTAGT. The CDR3 runs 12 residues. Trimming stripped 5 bases from V and 7 bases from J, with 8 bases between. CDR3 coding DNA: TGTGCCAGCAGTACCCAGGGCGGGGAGCTGTTTTTT. Translated: CASSTQGGELFF.